The following is a T cell receptor beta chain sequence with its context. Its target is unknown. This specimen comes from a study of post-analysis software for immune sequencing data. Germline V lookup: CDR1 ENHRY, CDR2 SYGVKD. Trimming took 10 bases from V and 3 from J, leaving 15 bases between them. The CDR3 spans 13 residues. Unique molecular identifiers were built into the TCR beta cDNA libraries. TCRdb analysed the PCR reads with MiXCR anew, one entry per CDR3 protein. Of roughly 650,000 distinct CDR3 sequences in the sample, approximately 59% were seen once. Findings of the study overall: About 5 TRBV segments were more frequent in patients than controls; TRBV5-6, TRBV5-1 and TRBV20-1 belonged to this group.

The specimen was blood. V gene TRBV10-3 combines with J gene TRBJ1-1, with a tentative D call TRBD1 (5 bases). The TCR was taken from a girl aged 2 to 10 with multiple sclerosis. The CDR3 region is CATLDGTHTEAFF. CDR3 coding DNA: TGTGCCACCCTAGACGGGACCCACACTGAAGCTTTCTTT.